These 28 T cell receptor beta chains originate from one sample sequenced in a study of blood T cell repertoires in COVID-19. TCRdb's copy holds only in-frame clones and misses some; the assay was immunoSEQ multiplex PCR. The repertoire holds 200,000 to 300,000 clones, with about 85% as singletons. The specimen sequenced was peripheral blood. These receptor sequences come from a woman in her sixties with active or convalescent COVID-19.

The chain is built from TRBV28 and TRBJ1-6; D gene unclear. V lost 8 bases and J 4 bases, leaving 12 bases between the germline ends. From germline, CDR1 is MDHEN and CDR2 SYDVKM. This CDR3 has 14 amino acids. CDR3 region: CASHRNQYNSPLHF. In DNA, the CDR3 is TGTGCCAGCCACCGAAACCAGTATAATTCACCCCTCCACTTT. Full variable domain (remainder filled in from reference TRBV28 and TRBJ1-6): DVKVTQSSRYLVKRTGEKVFLECVQDMDHENMFWYRQDPGLGLRLIYFSYDVKMKEKGDIPEGYSVSREKKERFSLILESASTNQTSMYLCASHRNQYNSPLHFGNGTRLTVT.

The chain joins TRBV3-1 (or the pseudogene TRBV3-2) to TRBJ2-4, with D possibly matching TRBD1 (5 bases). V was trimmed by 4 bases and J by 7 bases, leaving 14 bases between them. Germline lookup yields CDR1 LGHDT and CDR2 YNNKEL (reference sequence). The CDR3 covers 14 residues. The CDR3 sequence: CASSRGQDPNIQYF. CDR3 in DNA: TGTGCCAGCAGCCGAGGACAAGATCCCAACATTCAGTACTTC.

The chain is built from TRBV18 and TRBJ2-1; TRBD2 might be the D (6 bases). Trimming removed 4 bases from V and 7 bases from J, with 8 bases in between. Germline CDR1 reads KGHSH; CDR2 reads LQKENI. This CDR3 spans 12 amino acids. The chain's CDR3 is CASSRGVNEQFF. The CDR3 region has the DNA TGTGCCAGCTCACGGGGGGTAAATGAGCAGTTCTTC.

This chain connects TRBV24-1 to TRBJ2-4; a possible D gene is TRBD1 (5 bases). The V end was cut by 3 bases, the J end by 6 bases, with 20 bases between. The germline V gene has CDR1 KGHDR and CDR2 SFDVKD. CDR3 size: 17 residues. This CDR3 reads CATSDGASDSAGNIQYF. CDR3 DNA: TGTGCCACCAGTGATGGAGCATCTGACAGTGCCGGAAACATTCAGTACTTC.

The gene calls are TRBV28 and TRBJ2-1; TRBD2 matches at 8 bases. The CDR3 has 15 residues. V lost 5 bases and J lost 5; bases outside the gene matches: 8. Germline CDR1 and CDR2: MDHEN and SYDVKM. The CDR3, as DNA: TGTGCCAGCAGTCCGGGGGGGGAGGGACACAATGAGCAGTTCTTC. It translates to CASSPGGEGHNEQFF. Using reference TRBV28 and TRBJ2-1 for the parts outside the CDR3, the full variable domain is DVKVTQSSRYLVKRTGEKVFLECVQDMDHENMFWYRQDPGLGLRLIYFSYDVKMKEKGDIPEGYSVSREKKERFSLILESASTNQTSMYLCASSPGGEGHNEQFFGPGTRLTVL.

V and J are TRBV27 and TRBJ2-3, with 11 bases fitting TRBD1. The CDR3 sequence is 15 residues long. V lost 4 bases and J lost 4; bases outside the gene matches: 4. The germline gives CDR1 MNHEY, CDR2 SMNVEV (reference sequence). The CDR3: CASSSGQGVADTQYF. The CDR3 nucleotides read TGTGCCAGCAGTTCGGGACAGGGGGTAGCAGATACGCAGTATTTT.

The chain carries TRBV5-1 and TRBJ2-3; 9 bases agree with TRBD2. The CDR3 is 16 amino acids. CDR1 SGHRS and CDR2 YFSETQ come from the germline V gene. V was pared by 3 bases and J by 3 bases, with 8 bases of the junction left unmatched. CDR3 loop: CASSSGLAHSTDTQYF. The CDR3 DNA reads TGCGCCAGCAGCTCGGGACTAGCACACTCAACAGATACGCAGTATTTT.

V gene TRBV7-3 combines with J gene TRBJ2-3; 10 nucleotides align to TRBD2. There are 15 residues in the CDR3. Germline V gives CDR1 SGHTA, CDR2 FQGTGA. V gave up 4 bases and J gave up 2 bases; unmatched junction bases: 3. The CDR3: CASSYLAGATDTQYF. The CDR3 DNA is TGTGCCAGCAGCTACCTAGCGGGAGCCACAGATACGCAGTATTTT.

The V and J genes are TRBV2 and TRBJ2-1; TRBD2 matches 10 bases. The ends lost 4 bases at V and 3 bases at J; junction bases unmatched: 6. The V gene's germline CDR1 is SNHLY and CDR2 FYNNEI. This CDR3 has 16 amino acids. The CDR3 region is CASSGVAGGVYNEQFF. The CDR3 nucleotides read TGTGCCAGCAGTGGAGTAGCGGGGGGCGTCTACAATGAGCAGTTCTTC.

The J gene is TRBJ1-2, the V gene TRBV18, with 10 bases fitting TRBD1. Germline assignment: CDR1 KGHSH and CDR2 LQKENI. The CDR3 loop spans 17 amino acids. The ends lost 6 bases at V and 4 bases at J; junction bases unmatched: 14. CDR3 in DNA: TGTGCCAGCTCGCCGTCCGGGACAGGGGCAGGGACCTATGGCTACACCTTC. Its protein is CASSPSGTGAGTYGYTF.

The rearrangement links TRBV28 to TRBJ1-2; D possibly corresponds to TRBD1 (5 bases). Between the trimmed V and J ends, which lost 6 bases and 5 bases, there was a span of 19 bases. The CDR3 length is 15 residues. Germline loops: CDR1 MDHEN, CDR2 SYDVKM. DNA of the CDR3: TGTGCCAGCAGGGCCCCGGTGGGGCGGGGTTATGGCTACACCTTC. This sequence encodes CASRAPVGRGYGYTF.

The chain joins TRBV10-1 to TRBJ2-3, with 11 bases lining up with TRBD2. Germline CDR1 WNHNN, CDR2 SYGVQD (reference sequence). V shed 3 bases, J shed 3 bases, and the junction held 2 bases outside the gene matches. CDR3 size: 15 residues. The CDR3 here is CASSDTSGGTDTQYF. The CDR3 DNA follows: TGCGCCAGCAGTGACACTAGCGGGGGAACAGATACGCAGTATTTT.

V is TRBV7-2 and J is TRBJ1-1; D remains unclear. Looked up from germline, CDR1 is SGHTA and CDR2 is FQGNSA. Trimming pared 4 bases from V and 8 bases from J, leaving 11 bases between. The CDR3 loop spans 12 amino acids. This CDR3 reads CASSSDTSEAFF. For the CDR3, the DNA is TGTGCCAGCAGCTCCGACACCTCAGAAGCTTTCTTT.

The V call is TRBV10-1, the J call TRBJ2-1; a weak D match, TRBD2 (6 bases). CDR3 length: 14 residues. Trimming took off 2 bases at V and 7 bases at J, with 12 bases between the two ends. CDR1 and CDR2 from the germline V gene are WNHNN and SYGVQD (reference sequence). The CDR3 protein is CASSEAAGQNEQFF. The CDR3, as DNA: TGCGCCAGCAGTGAGGCGGCGGGGCAAAATGAGCAGTTCTTC.

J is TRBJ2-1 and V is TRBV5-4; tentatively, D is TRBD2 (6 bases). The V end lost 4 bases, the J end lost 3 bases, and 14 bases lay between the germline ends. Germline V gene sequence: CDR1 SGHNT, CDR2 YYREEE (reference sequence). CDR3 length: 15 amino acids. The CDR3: CASSRRDLYYNEQFF. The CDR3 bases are TGTGCCAGCAGCCGCCGGGACTTATACTACAATGAGCAGTTCTTC. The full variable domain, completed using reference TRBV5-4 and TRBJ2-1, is ETGVTQSPTHLIKTRGQQVTLRCSSQSGHNTVSWYQQALGQGPQFIFQYYREEENGRGNFPPRFSGLQFPNYSSELNVNALELDDSALYLCASSRRDLYYNEQFFGPGTRLTVL.

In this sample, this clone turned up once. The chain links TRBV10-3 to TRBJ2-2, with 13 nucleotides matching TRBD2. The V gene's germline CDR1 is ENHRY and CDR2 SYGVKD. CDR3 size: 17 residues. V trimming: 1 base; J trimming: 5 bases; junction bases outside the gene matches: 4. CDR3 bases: TGTGCCATCAGTGAGTTCGGACTAGCGGGAGATACCGGGGAGCTGTTTTTT. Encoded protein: CAISEFGLAGDTGELFF.

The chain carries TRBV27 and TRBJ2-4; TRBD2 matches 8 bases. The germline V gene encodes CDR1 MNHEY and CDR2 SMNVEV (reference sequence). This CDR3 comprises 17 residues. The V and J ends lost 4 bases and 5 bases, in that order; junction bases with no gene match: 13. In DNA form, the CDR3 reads TGTGCCAGCAGTTCCCAGGGGCGGGGGGCCGTGGAAAACATTCAGTACTTC. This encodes CASSSQGRGAVENIQYF.

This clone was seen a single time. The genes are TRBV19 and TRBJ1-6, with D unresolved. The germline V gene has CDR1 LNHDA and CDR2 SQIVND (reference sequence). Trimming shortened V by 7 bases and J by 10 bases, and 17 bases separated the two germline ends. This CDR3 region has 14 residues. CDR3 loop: CASTLQAERSPLHF. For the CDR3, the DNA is TGTGCCAGTACTCTTCAGGCAGAAAGGTCACCCCTCCACTTT.

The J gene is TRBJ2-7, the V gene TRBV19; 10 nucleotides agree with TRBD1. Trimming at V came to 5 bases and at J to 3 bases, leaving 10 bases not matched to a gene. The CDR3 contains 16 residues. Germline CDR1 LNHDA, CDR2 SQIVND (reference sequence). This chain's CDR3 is CASSPAGQGTLYEQYF. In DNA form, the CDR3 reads TGTGCCAGTAGTCCCGCGGGACAGGGGACACTCTACGAGCAGTACTTC. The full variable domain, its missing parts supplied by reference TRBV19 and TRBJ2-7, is DGGITQSPKYLFRKEGQNVTLSCEQNLNHDAMYWYRQDPGQGLRLIYYSQIVNDFQKGDIAEGYSVSREKKESFPLTVTSAQKNPTAFYLCASSPAGQGTLYEQYFGPGTRLTVT.

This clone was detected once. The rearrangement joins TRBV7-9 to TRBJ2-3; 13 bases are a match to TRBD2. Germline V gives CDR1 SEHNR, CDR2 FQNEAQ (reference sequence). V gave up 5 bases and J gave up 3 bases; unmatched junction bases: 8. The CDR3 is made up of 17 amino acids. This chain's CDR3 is CASSQGLAGLVTDTQYF. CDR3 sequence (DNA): TGTGCCAGCAGCCAGGGACTAGCGGGACTAGTGACAGATACGCAGTATTTT.

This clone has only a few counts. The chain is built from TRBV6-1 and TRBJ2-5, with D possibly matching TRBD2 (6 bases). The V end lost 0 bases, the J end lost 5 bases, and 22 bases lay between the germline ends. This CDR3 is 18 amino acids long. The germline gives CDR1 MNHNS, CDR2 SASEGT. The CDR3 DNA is TGTGCCAGCAGTGAAGCCCTCCCGCGGGAAAACGTCCGTGAGACCCAGTACTTC. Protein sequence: CASSEALPRENVRETQYF.

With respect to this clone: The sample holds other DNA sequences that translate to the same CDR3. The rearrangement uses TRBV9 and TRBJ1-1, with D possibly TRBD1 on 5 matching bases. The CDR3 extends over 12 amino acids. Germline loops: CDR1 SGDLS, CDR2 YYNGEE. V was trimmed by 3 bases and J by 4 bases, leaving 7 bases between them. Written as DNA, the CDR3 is TGTGCCAGCAGCGCGGGGGGCACTGAAGCTTTCTTT. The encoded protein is CASSAGGTEAFF.

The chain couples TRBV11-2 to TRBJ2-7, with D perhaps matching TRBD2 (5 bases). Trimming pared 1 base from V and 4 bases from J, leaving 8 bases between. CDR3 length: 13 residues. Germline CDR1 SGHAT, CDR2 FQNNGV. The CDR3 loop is CASSLGEFYEQYF. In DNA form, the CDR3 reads TGTGCCAGCAGCTTAGGGGAGTTTTACGAGCAGTACTTC.

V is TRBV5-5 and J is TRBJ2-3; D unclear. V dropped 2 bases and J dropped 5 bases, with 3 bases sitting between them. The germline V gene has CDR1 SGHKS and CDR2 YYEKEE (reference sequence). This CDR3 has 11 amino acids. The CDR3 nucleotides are TGTGCCAGCAGCTTTCAAGATACGCAGTATTTT. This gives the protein CASSFQDTQYF.

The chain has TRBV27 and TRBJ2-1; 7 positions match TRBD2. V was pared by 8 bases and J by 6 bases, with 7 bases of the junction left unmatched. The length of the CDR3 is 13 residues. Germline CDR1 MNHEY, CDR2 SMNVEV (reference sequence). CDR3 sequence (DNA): TGTGCCAGCCCCGGCGGGAGTTGCAATGAGCAGTTCTTC. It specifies CASPGGSCNEQFF.

The CDR3 sequence: CATSPGASGGNEQYV. CDR3 DNA sequence: TGTGCCACCAGTCCTGGGGCTAGCGGGGGGAACGAGCAGTACGTC. The rearrangement uses TRBV15 and TRBJ2-7; 11 bases are shared with TRBD2. Germline V gives CDR1 LNHNV, CDR2 YYDKDF (reference sequence). This CDR3 spans 15 amino acids. V shed 6 bases, J shed 5 bases, and the junction held 9 bases outside the gene matches.

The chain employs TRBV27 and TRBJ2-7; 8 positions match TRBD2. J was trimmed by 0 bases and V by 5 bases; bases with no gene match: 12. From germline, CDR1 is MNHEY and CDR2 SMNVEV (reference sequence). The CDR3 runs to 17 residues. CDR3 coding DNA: TGTGCCAGCAGTGGAACCCCGGGACTAGGGAGCTCCTACGAGCAGTACGTC. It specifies CASSGTPGLGSSYEQYV.

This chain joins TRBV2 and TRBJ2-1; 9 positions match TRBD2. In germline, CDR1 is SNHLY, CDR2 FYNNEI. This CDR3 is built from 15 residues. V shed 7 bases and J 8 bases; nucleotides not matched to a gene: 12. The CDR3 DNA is TGTGCCAGCACCCGGGCTAGCGGGATAGTTGATGAGCAGTTCTTC. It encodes CASTRASGIVDEQFF.